This T cell receptor beta chain stems from a study of blood T cell repertoires in COVID-19. CDR3 length: 16 amino acids. V lost 2 bases and J 9 bases, leaving 19 bases between the germline ends. Germline CDR1 LGHDT, CDR2 YNNKEL (reference sequence). Per the study methods: Cell counts per sample came from amplifying reference gene primers. Method: immunoSEQ multiplex PCR; TCRdb's copy keeps in-frame clones and lacks some. That table gives V, J and clone size, and the DNA gave D and trimming. The sample records 300,000 or so clones, about 90% being singletons. The participants were between about 18 and 90 years old and came from roughly 25 US areas. The sample holds a few counts of this clone.

The chain joins TRBV3-1 (or the pseudogene TRBV3-2) to TRBJ2-2, with D possibly matching TRBD2 (5 bases). The sample consisted of PBMCs or T cells enriched from blood (not recorded which). This TCR derives from a woman aged 30 to 39 who had recovered from COVID-19. The CDR3 DNA reads as TGTGCCAGCAGCCAAAGTGGCAGGCCCCGGGGAAGGGAGCTGTTTTTT. Amino acids: CASSQSGRPRGRELFF.